The 31 T cell receptor beta chains presented below share a single source sample, sequenced in a study of cytomegalovirus exposure and HLA in healthy donors (dated by TCRdb to the late 2010s). The protocol used for the library was the immunoSEQ multiplex PCR assay. A mixture of 60 forward primers for TCR Vbeta segments and 13 reverse primers for TCR Jbeta segments was used in the multiplex PCR. The immuneACCESS repertoire file appears here via TCRdb, limited to in-frame rearrangements. These files lack a portion of the clones; in checked studies, under half of the deficit traces to unresolved V genes, and the cause of the others is not known. The sample yields 200,000 to 300,000 clones; approximately 84% were counted once. The ten largest clones add up to approximately 2% of the sample. The specimen sequenced was PBMCs. The receptors come from a woman aged 40-49 years in good health and CMV-seropositive.

The V gene is TRBV30, the J gene TRBJ1-4; a possible D gene is TRBD1 (6 bases). Trimming removed 8 bases at V and 7 bases at J, with 17 bases between. The CDR3 has 13 residues. Per the germline V gene, CDR1 is GTSNPN and CDR2 is SVGIG (reference sequence). CDR3 nucleotide sequence: TGTGCCGGCTACGGGCAGGGGAGTGAAAAACTGTTTTTT. Residues: CAGYGQGSEKLFF.

A note on this clone: One junction end disagrees with the germline gene, perhaps due to a read error. The V call is TRBV7-2, the J call TRBJ2-3; 8 bases are a match to TRBD2. CDR1 SGHTA and CDR2 FQGNSA come from the germline V gene. The CDR3 runs to 16 residues. CDR3 residues: CASRLESGRTPDTQYF. CDR3 sequence (DNA): TGTGCCAGCAGGTTAGAAAGCGGGAGAACGCCAGATACGCAGTATTTT.

This clone was seen just once. The chain combines TRBV4-2 with TRBJ2-3, with 9 positions matching TRBD2. CDR1 is LGHNA and CDR2 is YNFKEQ in the germline V gene. The V segment lost 0 bases and the J segment 0 bases; nucleotides outside the gene matches: 13. This CDR3 has 20 residues. This CDR3 reads CASSQDRFAGGAQSTDTQYF. The CDR3 bases are TGTGCCAGCAGCCAAGATAGATTCGCGGGAGGGGCTCAGAGCACAGATACGCAGTATTTT.

J is TRBJ1-2 and V is TRBV6-4, with 9 bases that match TRBD1. V shed 5 bases and J 7 bases; nucleotides not matched to a gene: 14. This CDR3 is 16 amino acids long. The germline CDR1 and CDR2 sequences are MRHNA and SNTAGT. The DNA for the CDR3 is TGTGCCAGCAGTCCCGGGACAGGGTTTGAGTCTCGTGGCTACACCTTC. Amino acids: CASSPGTGFESRGYTF.

In this sample, this clone turned up once. The CDR3 DNA reads as TGTGCCAGCAGTTACGGGACACTAAACACTGAAGCTTTCTTT. It codes for CASSYGTLNTEAFF. The V and J genes are TRBV6-5 and TRBJ1-1, with D possibly TRBD1 on 6 matching bases. The CDR3 loop spans 14 amino acids. CDR1 and CDR2 (germline): MNHEY, SVGAGI. The ends were cut back, 2 bases at V and 2 bases at J, with 9 bases in the middle.

This sequence joins TRBV5-1 and TRBJ2-7, with D perhaps matching TRBD1 (6 bases). This CDR3 spans 14 amino acids. The V gene lost 4 bases and the J gene lost 5 bases, with 16 bases spanning the gap. Germline V lookup: CDR1 SGHRS, CDR2 YFSETQ. The CDR3 nucleotides read TGCGCCAGCAGCCCGGACAGTGGGGCGCACGAGCAGTACTTC. Protein: CASSPDSGAHEQYF. Looking up the rest from reference TRBV5-1 and TRBJ2-7 gives the full variable domain: KAGVTQTPRYLIKTRGQQVTLSCSPISGHRSVSWYQQTPGQGLQFLFEYFSETQRNKGNFPGRFSGRQFSNSRSEMNVSTLELGDSALYLCASSPDSGAHEQYFGPGTRLTVT.

The chain has TRBV10-3 and TRBJ2-3; 11 nucleotides align to TRBD2. Germline V gene data show CDR1 as ENHRY and CDR2 as SYGVKD. The V and J ends lost 0 bases and 4 bases, in that order; junction bases with no gene match: 9. There are 18 residues in the CDR3. Here the CDR3 reads CAISESTRSSGRSDTQYF. As DNA, the CDR3 is TGTGCCATCAGTGAGTCGACTCGGTCTAGCGGGAGGTCAGATACGCAGTATTTT.

The chain carries TRBV9 and TRBJ1-1, with TRBD1 matching over 9 bases. This CDR3 is 16 amino acids long. Trimming at V came to 5 bases and at J to 3 bases, leaving 11 bases not matched to a gene. The germline CDR1 and CDR2 sequences are SGDLS and YYNGEE. The CDR3 DNA reads TGTGCCAGCAGAGCTTACGGACAGGGGATGGACACTGAAGCTTTCTTT. Protein sequence: CASRAYGQGMDTEAFF. Full variable domain (outside the CDR3, taken from reference TRBV9 and TRBJ1-1): DSGVTQTPKHLITATGQRVTLRCSPRSGDLSVYWYQQSLDQGLQFLIQYYNGEERAKGNILERFSAQQFPDLHSELNLSSLELGDSALYFCASRAYGQGMDTEAFFGQGTRLTVV.

The rearrangement joins TRBV13 to TRBJ2-5; 7 positions agree with TRBD2. Losses at the gene ends were 1 base for V and 2 bases for J; bases not matched to a gene: 1. This CDR3 spans 14 amino acids. Germline CDR1 and CDR2: PRHDT and FYEKMQ (reference sequence). The CDR3 bases are TGTGCCAGCAGCTTAGCTAGCGGTCAAGAGACCCAGTACTTC. It encodes CASSLASGQETQYF.

The chain joins TRBV4-1 to TRBJ2-7; 11 bases are a match to TRBD2. The CDR3 has 16 residues. After removal of 1 base from V and 2 bases from J, the junction contained 4 bases not matched to a gene. Germline values: CDR1 MGHRA, CDR2 YSYEKL. The CDR3: CASSQGFSGRAYEQYF. DNA of the CDR3: TGCGCCAGCAGCCAAGGCTTTAGCGGGAGGGCCTACGAGCAGTACTTC.

This clone was recorded only once. V usage is TRBV7-9 and J usage is TRBJ2-7; 8 bases agree with TRBD1. The V gene end was trimmed by 4 bases and the J gene end by 3 bases; junction bases not matched to a gene: 14. The CDR3 has 17 amino acids. The germline V gene encodes CDR1 SEHNR and CDR2 FQNEAQ (reference sequence). CDR3 sequence reads: CASSSGVAGGFYYEQYF. In nucleotides, the CDR3 is TGTGCCAGCAGCTCTGGGGTCGCAGGGGGCTTTTACTACGAGCAGTACTTC.

This sequence joins TRBV14 and TRBJ1-6; weak D call: TRBD1 (5 bases). Germline loops: CDR1 SGHDN, CDR2 FVKESK. The V end was cut by 1 base, the J end by 7 bases, with 11 bases between. CDR3 length: 15 amino acids. In DNA, the CDR3 is TGTGCCAGCAGCCAAGTTCTGGGGCGAAATTCACCCCTCCACTTT. Its protein product is CASSQVLGRNSPLHF.

The chain links TRBV18 to TRBJ1-1, with a possible D match to TRBD1 (5 bases). CDR1 is KGHSH and CDR2 is LQKENI in the germline V gene. Between the trimmed V and J ends, which lost 3 bases and 5 bases, there was a span of 13 bases. The CDR3 covers 14 residues. The CDR3 loop reads CASSPSGMWTEAFF. The DNA of the CDR3 is TGTGCCAGCTCACCCTCAGGGATGTGGACTGAAGCTTTCTTT.

J is TRBJ2-7 and V is TRBV6-5, with D possibly TRBD1 on 6 matching bases. Germline-derived CDR1 and CDR2 are MNHEY and SVGAGI. The length of the CDR3 is 14 residues. The ends were cut back, 6 bases at V and 4 bases at J, with 16 bases in the middle. CDR3 bases: TGTGCCAGCAGGATCGTCGAGGGGGAGTACGAGCAGTACTTC. It translates to CASRIVEGEYEQYF.

This chain joins TRBV6-1 and TRBJ2-1, with 7 bases that match TRBD2. The germline CDR1 and CDR2 sequences are MNHNS and SASEGT. V was clipped by 5 bases and J by 5 bases; unmatched bases: 6. The CDR3 runs to 14 residues. The CDR3 DNA is TGTGCCAGCAGTTTGGGAGGGTCCAACAATGAGCAGTTCTTC. Its translation is CASSLGGSNNEQFF.

The chain uses TRBV19 and TRBJ1-3; 8 nucleotides line up with TRBD1. The CDR3 contains 16 residues. Germline V lookup: CDR1 LNHDA, CDR2 SQIVND (reference sequence). J lost 4 bases, V lost 6 bases, and 11 bases had no gene match. In DNA form, the CDR3 reads TGTGCCAGTAGGCAAATTAGACAGGGGACCGGAAACACCATATATTTT. Translating gives CASRQIRQGTGNTIYF.

This chain links TRBV10-3 with TRBJ1-3, with 8 bases that match TRBD1. J was trimmed by 2 bases and V by 10 bases; bases with no gene match: 4. The CDR3 runs 13 residues. Germline loops: CDR1 ENHRY, CDR2 SYGVKD. The CDR3 DNA reads TGTGCCACCAGGGGGCTAGCTGGAAACACCATATATTTT. Protein: CATRGLAGNTIYF.

V and J are TRBV30 and TRBJ1-5; D unresolved. CDR1 GTSNPN and CDR2 SVGIG come from the germline V gene (reference sequence). Trimming cost V 4 bases and J 6 bases, with 13 bases left between them. The CDR3 totals 13 residues. DNA of the CDR3: TGTGCCTGGAATGGGCAGCCCGGTCAGCCCCAGCATTTT. It translates to CAWNGQPGQPQHF.

The rearrangement joins TRBV6-1 to TRBJ2-7; D uncertain. Between the trimmed V and J ends, which lost 2 bases and 0 bases, there was a span of 8 bases. The CDR3 has 14 amino acids. Germline assignment: CDR1 MNHNS and CDR2 SASEGT. CDR3 sequence (DNA): TGTGCCAGCAGTGAATTGTGGAGCTCCTACGAGCAGTACTTC. Its protein product is CASSELWSSYEQYF.

The rearrangement links TRBV28 to TRBJ1-5; TRBD1 matches at 11 bases. Germline CDR1 and CDR2: MDHEN and SYDVKM. Germline trimming cut 5 bases from V and 6 bases from J; bases unmatched to any gene: 6. This CDR3 is 15 amino acids long. The CDR3 loop reads CASSNLDRGLQPQHF. The CDR3 region has the DNA TGTGCCAGCAGTAACCTGGACAGGGGGCTTCAGCCCCAGCATTTT.

This clone was observed once. The chain joins TRBV9 to TRBJ2-7, with 7 bases lining up with TRBD1. The CDR3 runs to 17 residues. Trimming cost V 1 base and J 2 bases; bases outside gene matches: 12. From germline, CDR1 is SGDLS and CDR2 YYNGEE. The CDR3 spells CASSVSGQDSSTYEQYF. Here the CDR3 DNA reads TGTGCCAGCAGCGTATCCGGACAGGACAGCTCCACCTACGAGCAGTACTTC.

The chain links TRBV6-1 to TRBJ1-1; D is undetermined. Trimming left V 2 bases short and J 4 bases short, with 8 bases between. Germline CDR1 and CDR2: MNHNS and SASEGT. This CDR3 has 13 amino acids. The CDR3 region is CASSENRGTEAFF. CDR3 nucleotide sequence: TGTGCCAGCAGTGAAAATCGGGGCACTGAAGCTTTCTTT.

The DNA of the CDR3 is TGCGCCAGCAGCTCCGGACAGACAGCGAACACCGGGGAGCTGTTTTTT. The encoded protein is CASSSGQTANTGELFF. The chain joins TRBV5-1 to TRBJ2-2; weak D call: TRBD1 (6 bases). Trimming took 3 bases from V and 0 from J, leaving 12 bases between them. This CDR3 is 16 amino acids long. Germline loops: CDR1 SGHRS, CDR2 YFSETQ. Drawing the rest from reference TRBV5-1 and TRBJ2-2, the complete variable domain is KAGVTQTPRYLIKTRGQQVTLSCSPISGHRSVSWYQQTPGQGLQFLFEYFSETQRNKGNFPGRFSGRQFSNSRSEMNVSTLELGDSALYLCASSSGQTANTGELFFGEGSRLTVL.

V and J are TRBV6-1 and TRBJ1-2; D may be TRBD1 (5 bases). Per germline, CDR1 MNHNS and CDR2 SASEGT. This CDR3 comprises 13 residues. V was trimmed by 7 bases and J by 2 bases, leaving 11 bases between them. CDR3: CASIPDINYGYTF. CDR3 in DNA: TGTGCCAGCATCCCGGACATCAACTATGGCTACACCTTC.

The chain carries TRBV4-2 and TRBJ1-2; the D gene is possibly TRBD1 (5 bases). V lost 0 bases to trimming and J lost 9 bases, with 11 bases between them. The germline gives CDR1 LGHNA, CDR2 YNFKEQ. The CDR3 totals 13 residues. The CDR3 loop reads CASSQDRVGRYTF. The CDR3 bases are TGTGCCAGCAGCCAAGACAGGGTAGGTCGCTACACCTTC.

The rearrangement uses TRBV28 and TRBJ2-5; 9 nucleotides agree with TRBD1. Trimming cost V 5 bases and J 5 bases; bases outside gene matches: 9. CDR3 size: 15 residues. Germline V lookup: CDR1 MDHEN, CDR2 SYDVKM. The CDR3 bases are TGTGCCAGCAGTACCGGACAGGGGAGGTTGGAGACCCAGTACTTC. Translating gives CASSTGQGRLETQYF.

This chain connects TRBV19 to TRBJ1-1; possibly TRBD1 for D (5 bases). The CDR3 loop spans 16 amino acids. With 3 bases removed from V and 0 bases from J, the gap between germline ends came to 14 bases. CDR1 LNHDA and CDR2 SQIVND come from the germline V gene (reference sequence). CDR3 nucleotides: TGTGCCAGTAGTATCGTGGTAGGGGTCATGAACACTGAAGCTTTCTTT. Amino acids: CASSIVVGVMNTEAFF.

J is TRBJ2-5 and V is TRBV5-1; 8 nucleotides agree with TRBD2. Germline-derived CDR1 and CDR2 are SGHRS and YFSETQ. The length of the CDR3 is 15 residues. Germline trimming cut 3 bases from V and 2 bases from J; bases unmatched to any gene: 6. CDR3 in amino acids: CASSSGLVGQETQYF. In DNA form, the CDR3 reads TGCGCCAGCAGCTCGGGACTAGTTGGGCAAGAGACCCAGTACTTC.

The CDR3 loop is CASSQEVSGRVGPYEQYF. Written as DNA, the CDR3 is TGTGCCAGCAGCCAAGAGGTTAGCGGGAGGGTAGGGCCCTACGAGCAGTACTTC. The chain employs TRBV4-2 and TRBJ2-7; 11 positions match TRBD2. The CDR3 sequence is 18 residues long. The V gene's germline CDR1 is LGHNA and CDR2 YNFKEQ. Trimming took 0 bases from V and 2 from J; bases not matched to a gene: 9.

Only one count was recorded for this clone. This chain connects TRBV27 to TRBJ2-1, with D possibly TRBD2 on 7 matching bases. CDR3 size: 12 residues. The germline V and J ends were trimmed by 6 bases and 6 bases, with 9 bases remaining between them. Germline CDR1 and CDR2: MNHEY and SMNVEV (reference sequence). The CDR3 sequence is CASRGGGNEQFF. The CDR3 bases are TGTGCCAGCAGAGGGGGGGGCAATGAGCAGTTCTTC.

The chain couples TRBV19 to TRBJ1-1, with D perhaps TRBD1 (5 bases). V shed 6 bases and J shed 1 base, with 9 bases lying between them. CDR3 size: 13 residues. From germline, CDR1 is LNHDA and CDR2 SQIVND (reference sequence). The CDR3 is CASSRATNTEAFF. CDR3 nucleotides: TGTGCCAGTAGCAGGGCCACGAACACTGAAGCTTTCTTT.